Listed below are T cell receptor beta chains from one sample, sequenced in a study of cytomegalovirus exposure and HLA in healthy donors. The repertoire was sequenced with immunoSEQ multiplex PCR; TCRdb's copy has only in-frame clones and lacks some. The table records more than 150,000 clones, approximately 73% of them present only once. The sequenced sample was PBMCs. The receptor set was obtained from a woman aged 25 to 39 in good health and CMV-seropositive. Both conserved end residues are part of each CDR3. The D gene is left open where the match is weak. The size of a clone is reported for some rows only, either as once, few or many, or as a class for expanded clones.

cdr3_nt cdr3_aa v_call clone_size j_call d_call
TGCGCCAGCAGCATTCGGGGGGGGCGACAGATTAGCACAGATACGCAGTATTTT CASSIRGGRQISTDTQYF TRBV5-1 few TRBJ2-3 TRBD2
TGTGCCAGCAGCCCGGGGGTGGTGGCAGATACGCAGTATTTT CASSPGVVADTQYF TRBV7-3 . TRBJ2-3 .
TGTGCCAGCAGCCAGTATAGCGGATACTCCTACGAGCAGTACTTC CASSQYSGYSYEQYF TRBV4-2 . TRBJ2-7 .
TGCGCCAGCAGCCAAGAGGGCAGATCCCCTCCGGGGGGCTACACCTTC CASSQEGRSPPGGYTF TRBV4-3 . TRBJ1-2 .
TGTGCCAGCAGCCTTCTGGGACAGGGCGACACAGATACGCAGTATTTT CASSLLGQGDTDTQYF TRBV7-8 . TRBJ2-3 TRBD1
TGTGCCAGCAGTCAACTAGCGGGGGCCTACGAGCAGTACTTC CASSQLAGAYEQYF TRBV6-5 . TRBJ2-7 TRBD2
TGTGCCAGCAGCGTAGGCTGGGGGGGGCGGACTGAAGCTTTCTTT CASSVGWGGRTEAFF TRBV9 . TRBJ1-1 .
TGCGCCAGCAGTGAAGACGGGGTAGGACTAGCGTCCGATACGCAGTATTTT CASSEDGVGLASDTQYF TRBV10-2 . TRBJ2-3 TRBD2
TGTGCCATCAGGAGGGACAGGGTCTACGAGCAGTACTTC CAIRRDRVYEQYF TRBV6-5 once TRBJ2-7 TRBD1
TGTGCCAGTACCTACGGTCCCACTAATGAAAAACTGTTTTTT CASTYGPTNEKLFF TRBV19 . TRBJ1-4 .
TGTGCCAGCAGCGTCGAGCCGGGACTTAACTACGAGCAGTACTTC CASSVEPGLNYEQYF TRBV9 . TRBJ2-7 .
TGTGCCAGCAGCCCAGGGGATACGCAGTATTTT CASSPGDTQYF TRBV11-3 . TRBJ2-3 .
TGTGCCAGCAGTTACTCCCGCTCTGGAAACACCATATATTTT CASSYSRSGNTIYF TRBV6-5 once TRBJ1-3 .
TGTGCCAGCAGCTCACTCGGGACTAGTGGAAATGAGCAGTTCTTC CASSSLGTSGNEQFF TRBV7-9 . TRBJ2-1 TRBD2
TGTGCCAGCAGCTACGGACAGCACACTGAAGCTTTCTTT CASSYGQHTEAFF TRBV6-4 . TRBJ1-1 .
TGTGCCAGCAGTGCGGGACAGGGGTTCTACGAGCAGTACTTC CASSAGQGFYEQYF TRBV28 few TRBJ2-7 TRBD1
TGTGCTAGTGGTTTGGTAAGCGGGGGGGCCGGGAACATTCAGTACTTC CASGLVSGGAGNIQYF TRBV12-5 few TRBJ2-4 TRBD2